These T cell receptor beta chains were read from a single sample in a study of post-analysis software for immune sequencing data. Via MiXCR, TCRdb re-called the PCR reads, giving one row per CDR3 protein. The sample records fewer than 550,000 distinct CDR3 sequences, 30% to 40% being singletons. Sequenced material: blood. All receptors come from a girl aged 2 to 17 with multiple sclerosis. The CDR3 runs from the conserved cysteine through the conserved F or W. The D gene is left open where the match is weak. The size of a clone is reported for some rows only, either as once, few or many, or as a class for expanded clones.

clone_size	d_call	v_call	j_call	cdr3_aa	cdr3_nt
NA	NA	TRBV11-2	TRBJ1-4	CASSLVRVPNEKLFF	TGTGCCAGCAGCTTAGTCAGGGTACCTAATGAAAAACTGTTTTTT
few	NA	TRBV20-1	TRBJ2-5	CSASELGGALETQYF	TGCAGTGCTAGTGAGCTCGGGGGCGCCCTGGAGACCCAGTACTTC
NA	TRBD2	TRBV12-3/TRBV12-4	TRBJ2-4	CASRFSGGKNIQYF	TGTGCCAGCAGATTTAGCGGGGGGAAAAACATTCAGTACTTC
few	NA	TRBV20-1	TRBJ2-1	CSAPFRGGPSYNEQFF	TGCAGTGCCCCGTTTCGTGGGGGGCCCTCCTACAATGAGCAGTTCTTC
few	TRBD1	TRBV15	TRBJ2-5	CATSADRASQTQYF	TGTGCCACCAGCGCCGACAGGGCAAGTCAGACCCAGTACTTC
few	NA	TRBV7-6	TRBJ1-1	CASSLRADGTEAFF	TGTGCCAGCAGCTTACGGGCGGACGGCACTGAAGCTTTCTTT
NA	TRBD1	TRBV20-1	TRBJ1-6	CSARGDTGGWRSPLHF	TGCAGTGCTAGAGGCGATACAGGGGGATGGAGGTCACCCCTCCACTTT
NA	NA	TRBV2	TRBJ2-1	CASSEPVNEQFF	TGTGCCAGCAGTGAACCCGTCAATGAGCAGTTCTTC
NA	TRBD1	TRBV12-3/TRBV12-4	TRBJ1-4	CASSSLGQGELTNEKLFF	TGTGCCAGCAGTTCGCTGGGACAGGGGGAGTTAACTAATGAAAAACTGTTTTTT
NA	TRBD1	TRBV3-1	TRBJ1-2	CASSQAGRTGTYGYTF	TGTGCCAGCAGCCAGGCTGGCCGGACAGGAACCTATGGCTACACCTTC
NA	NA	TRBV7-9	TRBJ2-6	CASTLGTDDVLTF	TGTGCCAGCACCTTAGGGACGGATGACGTCCTGACTTTC
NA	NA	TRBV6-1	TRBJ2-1	CASRRPGPTTSYNEQFF	TGTGCCAGCAGACGTCCCGGGCCGACGACTTCCTACAATGAGCAGTTCTTC
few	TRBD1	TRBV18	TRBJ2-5	CASSPPVRGRQETQYF	TGTGCCAGCTCACCACCGGTCAGGGGGCGCCAAGAGACCCAGTACTTC
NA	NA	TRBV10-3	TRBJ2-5	CAISESLGGGLWNQYF	TGTGCCATCAGTGAGTCCCTCGGCGGGGGCCTTTGGAACCAGTACTTC
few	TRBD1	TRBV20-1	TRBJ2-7	CSARWDRVAEQYF	TGCAGTGCTCGCTGGGACAGGGTAGCCGAGCAGTACTTC
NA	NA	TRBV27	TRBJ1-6	CASRGPPDGKSHF	TGTGCCAGCAGGGGCCCTCCCGACGGGAAATCCCACTTT
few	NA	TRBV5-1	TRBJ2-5	CASSLVSREETQYF	TGCGCCAGCAGCTTGGTTTCCAGGGAAGAGACCCAGTACTTC
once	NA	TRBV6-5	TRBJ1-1	CASSYGLGNTEAFF	TGTGCCAGCAGTTACGGGTTGGGGAACACTGAAGCTTTCTTT
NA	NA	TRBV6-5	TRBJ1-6	CASRPQPLPGPLHF	TGTGCCAGCAGACCACAGCCTCTCCCAGGACCCCTCCACTTT
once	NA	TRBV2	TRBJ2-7	CASSDPWSKRGRRLNSYEQYF	TGTGCCAGCAGTGACCCTTGGAGTAAACGGGGGCGCCGGCTCAACTCCTACGAGCAGTACTTC
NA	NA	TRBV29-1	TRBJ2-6	CSVGVDGANVLTF	TGCAGCGTTGGAGTAGATGGGGCCAACGTCCTGACTTTC
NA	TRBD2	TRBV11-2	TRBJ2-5	CASTARGLAGLSYNEQYF	TGTGCCAGCACCGCCCGGGGACTAGCGGGGCTCTCCTACAATGAGCAGTACTTC
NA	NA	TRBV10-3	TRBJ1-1	CAHWGGPGNTEAFF	TGTGCCCACTGGGGGGGGCCGGGGAACACTGAAGCTTTCTTT
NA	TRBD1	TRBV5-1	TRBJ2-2	CASSEQGAVGELFF	TGCGCCAGCAGCGAACAGGGGGCTGTCGGGGAGCTGTTTTTT
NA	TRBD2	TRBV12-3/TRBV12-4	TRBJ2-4	CASSISGGNIQYF	TGTGCCAGCAGTATTAGCGGGGGGAACATTCAGTACTTC
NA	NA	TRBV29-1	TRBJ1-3	CSAGLGGNTIYF	TGCAGCGCGGGCTTGGGAGGAAACACCATATATTTT
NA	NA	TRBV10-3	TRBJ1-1	CAMTKTMDTEAFF	TGTGCCATGACTAAGACGATGGACACTGAAGCTTTCTTT
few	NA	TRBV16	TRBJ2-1	CASSPPSHKQFF	TGTGCCAGCAGCCCCCCGTCTCATAAGCAGTTCTTC
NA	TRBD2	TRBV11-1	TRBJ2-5	CASSQTSGEETQYF	TGTGCCAGCAGCCAGACTAGCGGAGAAGAGACCCAGTACTTC
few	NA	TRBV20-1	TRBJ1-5	CSANLHGQGVQPQHF	TGCAGTGCAAACTTACATGGCCAGGGAGTTCAGCCCCAGCATTTT
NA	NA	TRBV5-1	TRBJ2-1	CASSLMGLSAGEQFF	TGCGCCAGCAGCTTGATGGGTCTTTCGGCTGGTGAGCAGTTCTTC
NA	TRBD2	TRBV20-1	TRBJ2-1	CSPSGGFNEQFF	TGCAGTCCCTCCGGGGGGTTCAATGAGCAGTTCTTC
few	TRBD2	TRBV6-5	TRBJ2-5	CASSYSPPGTSGETQYF	TGTGCCAGCAGTTACTCGCCCCCTGGGACTAGCGGGGAGACCCAGTACTTC
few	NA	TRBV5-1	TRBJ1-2	CASRTWTGTYGYTF	TGCGCCAGCAGAACGTGGACGGGAACCTATGGCTACACCTTC
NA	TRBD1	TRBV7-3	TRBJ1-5	CASRFSTGGRQTQHF	TGTGCCAGCAGATTCAGTACAGGGGGCCGGCAGACCCAGCATTTT
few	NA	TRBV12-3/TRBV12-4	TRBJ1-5	CASSFGGDNQPQHF	TGTGCCAGCAGTTTTGGGGGGGACAATCAGCCCCAGCATTTT
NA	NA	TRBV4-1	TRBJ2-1	CASSQVLSTKFF	TGCGCCAGCAGCCAAGTACTCTCCACAAAGTTCTTC
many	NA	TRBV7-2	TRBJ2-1	CASSPGTAGNEQFF	TGTGCCAGCAGCCCCGGGACGGCCGGTAATGAGCAGTTCTTC
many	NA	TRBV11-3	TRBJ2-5	CASSLRRAGWLETQYF	TGTGCCAGCAGCTTACGTAGGGCAGGGTGGTTGGAGACCCAGTACTTC
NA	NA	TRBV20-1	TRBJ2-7	CSARVPGRRSSYEQYF	TGCAGTGCTAGAGTTCCAGGACGGAGAAGCTCCTACGAGCAGTACTTC
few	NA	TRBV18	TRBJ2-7	CASSPGGVPYEQYF	TGTGCCAGCTCGCCTGGGGGAGTACCCTACGAGCAGTACTTC
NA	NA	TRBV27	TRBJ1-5	CAITWGPAVNQPQHF	TGTGCCATCACCTGGGGCCCGGCGGTCAATCAGCCCCAGCATTTT
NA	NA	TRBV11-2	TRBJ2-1	CASSLGAGNDEQFF	TGTGCCAGCAGCTTAGGGGCAGGGAACGATGAGCAGTTCTTC
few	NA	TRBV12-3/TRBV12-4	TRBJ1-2	CASVEQSYGYTF	TGTGCCAGCGTCGAACAAAGCTATGGCTACACCTTC
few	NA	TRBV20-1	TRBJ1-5	CSALRVVGNQPQHF	TGCAGTGCTCTCAGGGTGGTGGGGAATCAGCCCCAGCATTTT
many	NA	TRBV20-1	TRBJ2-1	CSASLAGRHYNEQFF	TGCAGTGCTAGTCTTGCGGGGCGACACTACAATGAGCAGTTCTTC
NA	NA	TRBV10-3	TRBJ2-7	CATRGDRERGEQYF	TGTGCCACCAGAGGGGATAGGGAAAGAGGCGAGCAGTACTTC
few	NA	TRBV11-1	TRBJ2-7	CASSLRPPDREQYF	TGTGCCAGCAGCTTAAGGCCCCCGGACCGCGAGCAGTACTTC
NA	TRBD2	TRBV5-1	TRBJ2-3	CASSFWTSGSTDTQYF	TGCGCCAGCAGCTTTTGGACTAGCGGGAGCACAGATACGCAGTATTTT